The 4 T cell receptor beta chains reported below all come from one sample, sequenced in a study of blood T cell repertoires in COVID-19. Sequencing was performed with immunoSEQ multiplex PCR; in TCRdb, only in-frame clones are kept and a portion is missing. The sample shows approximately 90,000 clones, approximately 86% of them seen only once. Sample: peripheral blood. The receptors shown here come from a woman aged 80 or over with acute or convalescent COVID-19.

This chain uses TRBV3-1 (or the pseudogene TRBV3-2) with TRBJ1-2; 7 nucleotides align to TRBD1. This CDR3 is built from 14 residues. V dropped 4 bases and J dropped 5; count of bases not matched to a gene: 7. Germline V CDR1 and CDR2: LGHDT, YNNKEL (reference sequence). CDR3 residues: CASSRGTALYGYTF. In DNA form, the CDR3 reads TGTGCCAGCAGCCGAGGGACAGCCCTATATGGCTACACCTTC.

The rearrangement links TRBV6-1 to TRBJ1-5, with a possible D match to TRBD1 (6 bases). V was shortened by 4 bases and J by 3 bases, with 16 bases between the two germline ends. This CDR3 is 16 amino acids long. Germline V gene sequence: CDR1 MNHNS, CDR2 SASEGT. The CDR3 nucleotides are TGTGCCAGCAGTGGCCGGGACACCAGATACAATCAGCCCCAGCATTTT. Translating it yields CASSGRDTRYNQPQHF.

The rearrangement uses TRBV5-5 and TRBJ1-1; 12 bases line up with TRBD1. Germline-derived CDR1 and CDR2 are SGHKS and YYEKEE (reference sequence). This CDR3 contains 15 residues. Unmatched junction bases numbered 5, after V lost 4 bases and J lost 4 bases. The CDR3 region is CASSGGQGAGTEAFF. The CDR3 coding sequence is TGTGCCAGCAGCGGGGGACAGGGGGCCGGCACTGAAGCTTTCTTT. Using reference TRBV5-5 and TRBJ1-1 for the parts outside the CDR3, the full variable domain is DAGVTQSPTHLIKTRGQQVTLRCSPISGHKSVSWYQQVLGQGPQFIFQYYEKEERGRGNFPDRFSARQFPNYSSELNVNALLLGDSALYLCASSGGQGAGTEAFFGQGTRLTVV.

In nucleotides, the CDR3 is TGTGCCAGCAGCCCAGGGACCTACGAGCAGTACTTC. As protein: CASSPGTYEQYF. The chain employs TRBV11-2 and TRBJ2-7; TRBD1 might be the D (5 bases). The CDR3 consists of 12 residues. V shed 5 bases and J shed 2 bases, with 7 bases lying between them. Germline-derived CDR1 and CDR2 are SGHAT and FQNNGV. Together with reference TRBV11-2 and TRBJ2-7, the CDR3 gives the full variable domain: EAGVAQSPRYKIIEKRQSVAFWCNPISGHATLYWYQQILGQGPKLLIQFQNNGVVDDSQLPKDRFSAERLKGVDSTLKIQPAKLEDSAVYLCASSPGTYEQYFGPGTRLTVT.